A single sample gave rise to the 30 T cell receptor beta chains below, sequenced in a study of T cell responses to AZD1222 COVID-19 vaccine. Assay used: immunoSEQ multiplex PCR; TCRdb lists only in-frame clones, some missing. Among around 130,000 clones listed, 90% to 95% were seen once. The sequences come from peripheral blood, collected 28 days after the second AZD1222 dose. The receptors shown here come from an adult who received the AZD1222 COVID-19 vaccine.

The V and J genes are TRBV6-2 or TRBV6-3 and TRBJ1-1; 7 nucleotides match TRBD1. The V segment lost 0 bases and the J segment 1 base; nucleotides outside the gene matches: 2. The germline gives CDR1 MNHEY, CDR2 SVGEGT. The CDR3 covers 15 residues. The CDR3, as DNA: TGTGCCAGCAGTTACTCGCGGGACAGGAACACTGAAGCTTTCTTT. It translates to CASSYSRDRNTEAFF.

The chain links TRBV11-2 to TRBJ1-5, with D unclear. V lost 5 bases to trimming and J lost 1 base, with 6 bases between them. The germline gives CDR1 SGHAT, CDR2 FQNNGV. This CDR3 is 13 amino acids long. Written as DNA, the CDR3 is TGTGCCAGCAGCCCCCGGAGCAATCAGCCCCAGCATTTT. Protein: CASSPRSNQPQHF.

V usage is TRBV6-2 or TRBV6-3 and J usage is TRBJ1-2; TRBD1 matches 7 bases. Germline CDR1 reads MNHEY; CDR2 reads SVGEGT. V dropped 6 bases and J dropped 7; count of bases not matched to a gene: 11. This CDR3 spans 14 amino acids. The CDR3 protein is CASSPRDSSIGYTF. DNA of the CDR3: TGTGCCAGCAGCCCGCGGGACAGCTCGATTGGCTACACCTTC.

This sequence joins TRBV27 and TRBJ1-1; possible D gene TRBD1, 6 bases. The V end lost 6 bases, the J end lost 6 bases, and 14 bases lay between the germline ends. The CDR3 spans 13 residues. CDR1 is MNHEY and CDR2 is SMNVEV in the germline V gene (reference sequence). The CDR3 DNA is TGTGCCAGCAGACCCTCAGGGGTACCTGAAGCTTTCTTT. It specifies CASRPSGVPEAFF.

The V and J genes are TRBV5-6 and TRBJ1-2; D ambiguous. The CDR3 totals 15 residues. V was pared by 6 bases and J by 3 bases, with 18 bases between. From germline, CDR1 is SGHDT and CDR2 YYEEEE. The CDR3 spells CASISPKSYDYGYTF. CDR3 sequence (DNA): TGTGCCAGCATCTCACCCAAGAGCTACGACTATGGCTACACCTTC.

The genes are TRBV3-1 (or the pseudogene TRBV3-2) and TRBJ1-5; perhaps TRBD1 as D (6 bases). The germline gives CDR1 LGHDT, CDR2 YNNKEL (reference sequence). V gave up 0 bases and J gave up 6 bases, with 18 bases separating them. The CDR3 length is 17 residues. The CDR3 region is CASSQDGRQDRGQPQHF. The CDR3, as DNA: TGTGCCAGCAGCCAAGATGGAAGACAGGACCGGGGTCAGCCCCAGCATTTT.

The CDR3 loop reads CSASAPRGREVPEGQYF. The CDR3 DNA reads as TGCAGTGCTAGTGCCCCCCGCGGGCGGGAGGTCCCGGAGGGGCAGTATTTT. This chain joins TRBV20-1 and TRBJ2-3, with 8 bases fitting TRBD2. The germline gives CDR1 DFQATT, CDR2 SNEGSKA (reference sequence). Trimming removed 3 bases from V and 11 bases from J; junction bases left unmatched: 22. CDR3 length equals 17 residues.

This clone was observed a single time. V gene TRBV9 combines with J gene TRBJ2-3, with 9 bases identical to TRBD2. The CDR3 consists of 18 residues. The V segment lost 0 bases and the J segment 5 bases; nucleotides outside the gene matches: 13. Germline assignment: CDR1 SGDLS and CDR2 YYNGEE. The CDR3 nucleotides read TGTGCCAGCAGCGTAGCCCCCGCCCGCGGGAGGGCCCTAGATACGCAGTATTTT. It codes for CASSVAPARGRALDTQYF.

The genes are TRBV11-3 and TRBJ2-2; 7 bases match TRBD1. The length of the CDR3 is 15 residues. Trimming cost V 5 bases and J 2 bases; bases outside gene matches: 5. Germline assignment: CDR1 SGHNT and CDR2 YENEEA. This chain's CDR3 is CASSPGTDNTGELFF. In nucleotides, the CDR3 is TGTGCCAGCAGCCCCGGGACAGACAACACCGGGGAGCTGTTTTTT.

The J gene is TRBJ1-4, the V gene TRBV6-6; D is perhaps TRBD1 (6 bases). The CDR3 spans 15 residues. V was clipped by 5 bases and J by 8 bases, with 18 bases between them. Germline V CDR1 and CDR2: MNHNY, SVGAGI (reference sequence). CDR3 sequence reads: CASSHFYGGGEKLFF. The DNA of the CDR3 is TGTGCCAGCAGTCACTTCTATGGGGGGGGCGAAAAACTGTTTTTT.

The chain joins TRBV7-2 to TRBJ1-1, with 9 bases fitting TRBD1. CDR1 is SGHTA and CDR2 is FQGNSA in the germline V gene. This CDR3 is built from 13 residues. The J segment lost 5 bases and the V segment lost 5 bases, leaving 3 bases of the junction unmatched. The chain's CDR3 is CASSRDRATEAFF. In DNA form, the CDR3 reads TGTGCCAGCAGCCGGGACAGGGCAACTGAAGCTTTCTTT.

This sequence joins TRBV6-5 and TRBJ2-3; TRBD2 might be the D (5 bases). Germline V gene sequence: CDR1 MNHEY, CDR2 SVGAGI. Between the trimmed V and J ends, which lost 4 bases and 3 bases, there was a span of 14 bases. This CDR3 spans 15 amino acids. CDR3 amino acids: CASSSRNRGTDTQYF. The CDR3 DNA follows: TGTGCCAGCAGTTCCAGAAATCGGGGTACAGATACGCAGTATTTT.

This chain joins TRBV12-3 or TRBV12-4 and TRBJ2-7; 7 nucleotides align to TRBD1. With 5 bases clipped from V and 5 bases from J, the junction kept 6 bases outside the gene matches. This CDR3 is built from 13 residues. The CDR3 sequence is CASSLDRVHEQYF. The CDR3 region has the DNA TGTGCCAGCAGTCTCGACAGGGTGCACGAGCAGTACTTC.

This clone was seen just once. This CDR3 reads CASSRKAGGPSYEQYF. The CDR3 DNA follows: TGTGCCAGTAGTAGAAAGGCGGGAGGACCCAGCTACGAGCAGTACTTC. J is TRBJ2-7 and V is TRBV19; 8 bases fit TRBD2. The J segment lost 3 bases and the V segment lost 4 bases, leaving 11 bases of the junction unmatched. This CDR3 spans 16 amino acids. CDR1 LNHDA and CDR2 SQIVND come from the germline V gene (reference sequence).

CDR3 residues: CASSWGTSGYEQYF. DNA for the CDR3: TGTGCCAGCAGTTGGGGGACTAGCGGTTACGAGCAGTACTTC. The chain joins TRBV27 to TRBJ2-7; 11 nucleotides align to TRBD2. J lost 4 bases, V lost 4 bases, and 3 bases had no gene match. CDR1 MNHEY and CDR2 SMNVEV come from the germline V gene (reference sequence). This CDR3 region has 14 residues.

The chain is built from TRBV9 and TRBJ2-6; D is ambiguous. The V end lost 0 bases, the J end lost 0 bases, and 4 bases lay between the germline ends. Germline V gives CDR1 SGDLS, CDR2 YYNGEE. This CDR3 is 15 amino acids long. The CDR3 protein is CASSVAGSGANVLTF. CDR3 sequence (DNA): TGTGCCAGCAGCGTAGCTGGCTCTGGGGCCAACGTCCTGACTTTC.

The chain joins TRBV12-5 to TRBJ2-6, with D tentatively TRBD2 (6 bases). CDR1 and CDR2 (germline): LGHNT, FRNRAP. The V end lost 9 bases, the J end lost 2 bases, and 8 bases lay between the germline ends. The CDR3 sequence is 13 residues long. Here the CDR3 reads CASGRTGANVLTF. CDR3 bases: TGTGCTAGCGGGAGAACTGGGGCCAACGTCCTGACTTTC.

This chain links TRBV6-2 or TRBV6-3 with TRBJ1-1; D is uncertain. Germline-derived CDR1 and CDR2 are MNHEY and SVGEGT. The V end lost 0 bases, the J end lost 0 bases, and 8 bases lay between the germline ends. The CDR3 loop spans 15 amino acids. The CDR3 loop is CASSYSFLLNTEAFF. Written as DNA, the CDR3 is TGTGCCAGCAGTTACTCATTCCTCCTGAACACTGAAGCTTTCTTT.

This rearrangement joins TRBV5-6 to TRBJ1-2, with no clear D. The V gene's germline CDR1 is SGHDT and CDR2 YYEEEE. The length of the CDR3 is 12 residues. Trimming took 1 base from V and 5 from J, leaving 6 bases between them. CDR3: CASSLREYGYTF. The CDR3 DNA is TGTGCCAGCAGCTTGCGAGAATATGGCTACACCTTC.

The V and J genes are TRBV3-1 (or the pseudogene TRBV3-2) and TRBJ1-2; the D gene is possibly TRBD1 (5 bases). The CDR3 spans 15 residues. The V gene's germline CDR1 is LGHDT and CDR2 YNNKEL (reference sequence). V was cut by 7 bases and J by 5 bases, with 20 bases left in between. The CDR3 nucleotides read TGTGCCAGCACCCCCGGGGGAACACGGATGTATGGCTACACCTTC. Translating gives CASTPGGTRMYGYTF.

The table lists this clone with a few counts. This chain joins TRBV6-2 or TRBV6-3 and TRBJ2-7, with D unclear. The CDR3 extends over 14 amino acids. CDR1 is MNHEY and CDR2 is SVGEGT in the germline V gene. Trimming pared 6 bases from V and 0 bases from J, leaving 12 bases between. The CDR3 bases are TGTGCCAGCAGCCCCCGGGCCCACTCCTACGAGCAGTACTTC. Its protein is CASSPRAHSYEQYF.

This chain connects TRBV4-3 to TRBJ1-6; maybe TRBD1 (5 bases). Germline values: CDR1 LGHNA, CDR2 YSLEER. V dropped 0 bases and J dropped 9 bases, with 12 bases sitting between them. The CDR3 consists of 15 residues. CDR3 sequence (DNA): TGCGCCAGCAGCCAAGATCGGGGGTTAGGTTCACCCCTCCACTTT. As protein: CASSQDRGLGSPLHF.

The CDR3 here is CASSLILDEQYF. Here the CDR3 DNA reads TGTGCCAGCAGTTTGATATTAGACGAGCAGTACTTC. The chain links TRBV12-3 or TRBV12-4 to TRBJ2-7; unclear D gene. The CDR3 is 12 amino acids. Trimming removed 3 bases at V and 5 bases at J, with 8 bases between.

The chain joins TRBV7-9 to TRBJ2-1, with no clear D. Germline loops: CDR1 SEHNR, CDR2 FQNEAQ (reference sequence). CDR3 size: 11 residues. Trimming shortened V by 7 bases and J by 5 bases, and 6 bases separated the two germline ends. In DNA form, the CDR3 reads TGTGCCAGCACCCGGGACAATGAGCAGTTCTTC. Its translation is CASTRDNEQFF.

This clone has more than one count but fewer than ten. The chain has TRBV7-9 and TRBJ1-1; 8 bases map to TRBD1. Germline CDR1 and CDR2: SEHNR and FQNEAQ (reference sequence). The CDR3 totals 14 residues. J gave up 5 bases and V 0 bases, and 2 bases lay outside the gene matches. CDR3 sequence: CASSLAGQATEAFF. The CDR3 nucleotides are TGTGCCAGCAGCTTAGCGGGACAGGCGACTGAAGCTTTCTTT.

This clone was counted once. The CDR3 spells CSVEPGWGMNTEAFF. CDR3 DNA: TGCAGCGTTGAACCGGGGTGGGGTATGAACACTGAAGCTTTCTTT. V and J are TRBV29-1 and TRBJ1-1; the D is unclear. Trimming pared 2 bases from V and 0 bases from J, leaving 13 bases between. The V gene's germline CDR1 is SQVTM and CDR2 ANQGSEA. This CDR3 contains 15 residues.

V is TRBV13 and J is TRBJ1-4, with 9 bases matching TRBD1. This CDR3 has 12 residues. Germline lookup yields CDR1 PRHDT and CDR2 FYEKMQ (reference sequence). J was trimmed by 12 bases and V by 4 bases; bases with no gene match: 3. Here the CDR3 DNA reads TGTGCCAGCAGCTCTCGGACAGGGGAACTGTTTTTT. Encoded protein: CASSSRTGELFF.

CDR3 nucleotide sequence: TGTGCCAGCTCACCAGAGACCACCCAAAACATTCAGTACTTC. It is translated as CASSPETTQNIQYF. V and J are TRBV18 and TRBJ2-4; D call uncertain. The germline gives CDR1 KGHSH, CDR2 LQKENI. This CDR3 region has 14 residues. Trimming left V 2 bases short and J 5 bases short, with 10 bases between.

This clone was picked up a small number of times. J is TRBJ1-2 and V is TRBV19; the D gene is possibly TRBD1 (5 bases). Germline-derived CDR1 and CDR2 are LNHDA and SQIVND (reference sequence). The V end was cut by 7 bases, the J end by 8 bases, with 14 bases between. This CDR3 is built from 12 residues. The CDR3 spells CASTSSQGGYTF. The CDR3 DNA reads TGTGCCAGTACCTCTTCGCAGGGCGGCTACACCTTC. The full variable domain, in which reference TRBV19 and TRBJ1-2 provide the parts outside the CDR3, is DGGITQSPKYLFRKEGQNVTLSCEQNLNHDAMYWYRQDPGQGLRLIYYSQIVNDFQKGDIAEGYSVSREKKESFPLTVTSAQKNPTAFYLCASTSSQGGYTFGSGTRLTVV.

The genes are TRBV18 and TRBJ2-1, with a weak D call TRBD2 (6 bases). The CDR3 sequence is 21 residues long. CDR1 and CDR2 (germline): KGHSH, LQKENI. The V end lost 8 bases, the J end lost 0 bases, and 32 bases lay between the germline ends. The CDR3 DNA reads TGTGCCAGCGTATTACCGGGACTCGGGGCCTTAGTCCCCAGCTCCTACAATGAGCAGTTCTTC. Protein product: CASVLPGLGALVPSSYNEQFF.